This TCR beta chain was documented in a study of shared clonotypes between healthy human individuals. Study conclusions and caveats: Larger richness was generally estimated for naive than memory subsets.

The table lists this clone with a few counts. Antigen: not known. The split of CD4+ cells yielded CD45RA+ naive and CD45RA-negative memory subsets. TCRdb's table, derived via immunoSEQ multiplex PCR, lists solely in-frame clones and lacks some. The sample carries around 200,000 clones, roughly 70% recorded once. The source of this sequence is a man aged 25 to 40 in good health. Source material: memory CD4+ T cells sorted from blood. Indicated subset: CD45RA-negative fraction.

The CDR3 DNA reads as TGTGCCAGCAGTCCCGGGCTAGCGGGAGTCGAGCAGTACTTC. Translation gives CASSPGLAGVEQYF. This chain connects TRBV6-5 to TRBJ2-7; 10 nucleotides match TRBD2. V lost 5 bases to trimming and J lost 6 bases; unmatched junction nucleotides: 7. This CDR3 spans 14 amino acids. Looked up from germline, CDR1 is MNHEY and CDR2 is SVGAGI.